A selection of T cell receptor beta chains follows, all from one sample in a study of control samples from healthy donors and cancer patients. TCRdb keeps only in-frame clones here, not all; method: immunoSEQ multiplex PCR. The data show under 70,000 clones, with 90% seen just once and more than 0.95% held by the top ten. Sample: PBMCs. These receptors were obtained from a woman in her forties or fifties with colorectal cancer. The CDR3 runs from the conserved cysteine through the conserved F or W. Each record gives: clone size, J gene, D gene, V gene, CDR3 protein, CDR3 DNA. The D gene is left open where the match is weak. Clone size is not always given. Where it is, it says once, few, many or a class for expanded clones.

>-|TRBJ1-1|TRBD1|TRBV19
CASIPTGVMNTEAFF
TGTGCCAGTATCCCGACAGGGGTGATGAACACTGAAGCTTTCTTT
>-|TRBJ1-5|TRBD1|TRBV7-9
CASSFRDSNQPQHF
TGTGCCAGCAGCTTCCGGGACAGTAATCAGCCCCAGCATTTT
>-|TRBJ2-2|-|TRBV7-9
CASSVSPRGTGELFF
TGTGCCAGCAGCGTTAGCCCTCGGGGCACCGGGGAGCTGTTTTTT
>-|TRBJ1-2|-|TRBV6-1
CASSELGAGGEGGYTF
TGTGCCAGCAGTGAATTAGGGGCAGGCGGGGAGGGGGGCTACACCTTC
>-|TRBJ2-1|TRBD1|TRBV5-8
CASSLEGQGNNEQFF
TGTGCCAGCAGCTTGGAAGGACAGGGTAACAATGAGCAGTTCTTC
>-|TRBJ2-6|TRBD1|TRBV29-1
CSVSGQGSGANVLTF
TGCAGCGTCTCGGGACAGGGGTCCGGGGCCAACGTCCTGACTTTC
>once|TRBJ1-2|TRBD1|TRBV28
CASRSDRGVYGYTF
TGTGCCAGCAGATCAGACAGGGGGGTCTATGGCTACACCTTC
>-|TRBJ2-5|-|TRBV28
CASSLHQTQYF
TGTGCCAGCAGCCTTCATCAGACCCAGTACTTC
>-|TRBJ1-5|-|TRBV7-9
CASSLEGGSLNSNQPQHF
TGTGCCAGCAGCTTAGAAGGCGGCAGCCTAAATAGCAATCAGCCCCAGCATTTT
>-|TRBJ2-2|-|TRBV28
CASVQGYTGELFF
TGTGCCAGCGTACAGGGCTACACCGGGGAGCTGTTTTTT
>-|TRBJ1-4|-|TRBV5-5
CASSPGQRNEKLFF
TGTGCCAGCAGCCCCGGACAGAGAAATGAAAAACTGTTTTTT
>-|TRBJ2-5|-|TRBV7-8
CASSLEARGAETQYF
TGTGCCAGCAGCTTAGAAGCCAGGGGAGCGGAGACCCAGTACTTC
>-|TRBJ2-5|TRBD1|TRBV7-8
CASSWGTGFQETQYF
TGTGCCAGCAGCTGGGGGACAGGGTTTCAAGAGACCCAGTACTTC
>-|TRBJ1-3|-|TRBV3-1/TRBV3-2
CASSQARVDTIYF
TGTGCCAGCAGCCAAGCAAGGGTGGACACCATATATTTT
>-|TRBJ1-4|-|TRBV7-6
CASSRSGPNEKLFF
TGTGCCAGCAGCCGATCAGGACCTAATGAAAAACTGTTTTTT
>-|TRBJ1-1|-|TRBV19
CASSMHGGRGTEAFF
TGTGCCAGTAGTATGCACGGGGGCAGGGGCACTGAAGCTTTCTTT
>once|TRBJ2-7|TRBD2|TRBV5-8
CASSLMSGSSYEQYF
TGTGCCAGCAGCTTGATGAGCGGGAGTTCCTACGAGCAGTACTTC
>-|TRBJ2-1|TRBD2|TRBV19
CATSSGSMNEQFF
TGTGCCACCTCCAGCGGGAGTATGAATGAGCAGTTCTTC
>-|TRBJ1-1|TRBD1|TRBV5-4
CASSPAPGQGDTEAFF
TGTGCCAGCAGCCCCGCCCCGGGACAGGGGGACACTGAAGCTTTCTTT
>-|TRBJ2-7|-|TRBV11-3
CASSSQGTYEQYF
TGTGCCAGCAGTTCTCAGGGGACCTACGAGCAGTACTTC
>-|TRBJ1-1|-|TRBV2
CASEGGLGEQMNTEAFF
TGTGCCAGCGAGGGGGGGTTAGGGGAACAGATGAACACTGAAGCTTTCTTT
>-|TRBJ2-1|-|TRBV7-7
CASSHGYGYNEQFF
TGTGCTAGCAGCCACGGTTACGGGTACAATGAGCAGTTCTTC
>-|TRBJ1-1|-|TRBV2
CAAQGNRNTEAFF
TGTGCCGCCCAGGGTAACAGGAACACTGAAGCTTTCTTT
>-|TRBJ2-2|-|TRBV6-6
CATRRPGDTGELFF
TGTGCCACCCGGAGGCCAGGGGACACCGGGGAGCTGTTTTTT